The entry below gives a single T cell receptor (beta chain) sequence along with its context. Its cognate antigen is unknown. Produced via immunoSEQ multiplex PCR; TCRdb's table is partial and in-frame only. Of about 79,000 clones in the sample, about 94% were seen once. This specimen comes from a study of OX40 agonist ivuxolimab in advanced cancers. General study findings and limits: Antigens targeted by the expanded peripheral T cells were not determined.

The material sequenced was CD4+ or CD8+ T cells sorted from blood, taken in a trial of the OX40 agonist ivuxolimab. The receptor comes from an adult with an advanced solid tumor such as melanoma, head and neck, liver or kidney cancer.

The CDR3 bases are TGTGCCAGCAGCCAGAGACTAGCGGGAGTGTACGAGCAGTACTTC. Its protein product is CASSQRLAGVYEQYF. The gene calls are TRBV14 and TRBJ2-7, with 12 nucleotides matching TRBD2. This CDR3 comprises 15 residues. V was pared by 3 bases and J by 4 bases, with 4 bases of the junction left unmatched. Germline CDR1 is SGHDN and CDR2 is FVKESK.